This T cell receptor beta chain derives from a study of regulatory and conventional T cells in RAG deficiency (dated by TCRdb to the late 2010s). For the wider study: To compare the diversity and composition of the repertoires of Treg, conventional CD4+ and CD8+ T cells between RAG-deficient patients and healthy controls, the study applied high-throughput TCR beta sequencing. Points the paper makes about the study in general: Compared with control T-cell subpopulations, the RAG-deficient patients had markedly lower Shannon entropy and higher Simpson indices. Shorter CDR3 lengths were found in all patient T-cell subsets, and >85% Treg-Tconv repertoire overlap at nucleotide and amino acid level was observed in Omenn syndrome patients. Some T-cell subset analyses were not performed for some subjects. In Omenn syndrome and CID/AS patients compared with controls, about 98-fold fewer unique TCR beta sequences were detected from Treg cells, versus 8 to 10-fold fewer for other subsets. Sorted CD25-high CD127-low cells from Omenn syndrome patients may represent peripherally activated cells rather than bona fide Treg cells.

Before genomic DNA was extracted, conventional CD4+ T cells were isolated from blood as CD25-low CD127-high cells. About 8 healthy control donors were used as the comparison group for repertoire analyses. CDR1 and CDR2 (MNHEY, SMNVEV) derive from the germline V gene (reference sequence). The CDR3 runs 20 residues from the cysteine to the phenylalanine. Only the CDR3 part of the read is kept: 60 bases, read in frame from the first base. Trimming accounts for 5 bases at V and 0 bases at J, while the number of junction bases matched to no gene is 18. Concerning this clone itself: The antigen it binds to is not known. No much larger clonotype is one base removed from it; base qualities were not supplied.

The library was produced with the immunoSEQ multiplex PCR assay. Genomic DNA from the sorted T-cell subsets was used to amplify rearranged TCR beta chain products, which were then sequenced. In the original analysis: Shannon entropy and Simpson indices were used to measure how diverse the repertoire of productive TCR beta rearrangements was. Clonal expansion was assessed using the summed frequency of the 100 most abundant productive TCR beta clonotypes among total reads. The TRB repertoires were scored with a self-reactivity index that is based on amino acid usage at CDR3beta positions 6 and 7. Repertoire analyses used two-way ANOVA; flow cytometric analyses used Student t or Mann-Whitney tests. The immuneACCESS repertoire file appears here via TCRdb, limited to in-frame rearrangements. These files lack a portion of the clones; in checked studies, under half of the deficit traces to unresolved V genes, and the cause of the others is not known. V and J calls and clone size are copied from that table; D and trimming were computed from the DNA. This sample comprises over 9,500 clones, more than 85% of them detected only once. In total, the top ten clones hold approximately 1% of the sample.

This sample was also put to use in a study of regulatory T cells. Drawing on the second study: The multiplex PCR used 52 forward TRBV primers and 13 reverse TRBJ primers, with assay-based and computational corrections for amplification bias. Restricted unique TRB V-J pairs and skewed V and J gene usage were observed in patient repertoires, most markedly in regulatory T cells. Between CD3G-deficient patients and healthy controls, the study compared T-cell receptor beta repertoires in sorted regulatory T cells, conventional CD4+ T cells and CD8+ T cells. Ficoll density separation was used to isolate peripheral blood mononuclear cells. Within the immunoSEQ assay, multiplex PCR amplified rearranged TRB loci from genomic DNA. An Illumina HiSeq platform was used to sequence the TRB amplicons. Custom algorithms error-filtered the raw sequences and aligned them to reference gene sequences, after which the immunoSEQ online tools were used for analysis. The frequencies of productive and nonproductive TRB rearrangements were evaluated among unique sequences as well as among total sequences. Group comparisons used t tests, Mann-Whitney tests or two-way ANOVA run in Prism software.

Sequenced: CD4+ effector T cells sorted from blood. Rearrangement joined TRBV27 to TRBJ2-1, with 8 central nucleotides matching TRBD2. The clonotype comes from a human donor in good health. The CDR3 amino acid sequence is: CASSPPLAGLDLSSYNEQFF. The bases are TGTGCCAGCAGTCCGCCGCTAGCGGGCTTAGACCTGAGCTCCTACAATGAGCAGTTCTTC.